These T cell receptor beta chains were read from a single sample in a study of OX40 agonist ivuxolimab in advanced cancers. Here immunoSEQ multiplex PCR was the method, and the copy in TCRdb shows in-frame clones only, minus some. The profile shows some 50,000 clones, 60% to 80% of them singletons. This specimen consisted of CD4+ or CD8+ T cells sorted from blood, obtained in a trial of the OX40 agonist ivuxolimab. The receptors were sampled from an adult with an advanced solid tumor such as melanoma, head and neck, liver or kidney cancer. The CDR3 runs from the conserved cysteine through the conserved F or W. Fields, in order: J gene, clone size, V gene, D gene, CDR3 DNA, CDR3 protein. A D gene is named only where the DNA matches it firmly. Part of the rows lack a size; the others show once, few, many or a class for expanded clones.

j_call: TRBJ1-1; clone_size: .; v_call: TRBV7-8; d_call: .; cdr3_nt: TGTGCCAGCAGCTATTTGATGCCGGCGGAAGCTTTCTTT; cdr3_aa: CASSYLMPAEAFF
j_call: TRBJ1-1; clone_size: .; v_call: TRBV27; d_call: .; cdr3_nt: TGTGCCAGCAGTGAGGGGACGTTCACTGAAGCTTTCTTT; cdr3_aa: CASSEGTFTEAFF
j_call: TRBJ1-6; clone_size: .; v_call: TRBV6-5; d_call: .; cdr3_nt: TGTGCCAGCAGTTATCATTCACGGAGGCGGAATTCACCCCTCCACTTT; cdr3_aa: CASSYHSRRRNSPLHF
j_call: TRBJ2-2; clone_size: .; v_call: TRBV29-1; d_call: TRBD2; cdr3_nt: TGCAGCGTCAGAGGGACTAGCGGGAGAACCGGGGAGCTGTTTTTT; cdr3_aa: CSVRGTSGRTGELFF
j_call: TRBJ1-6; clone_size: .; v_call: TRBV10-2; d_call: .; cdr3_nt: TGCGCCAGCAGTGAGGCCCAGAATAATTCACCCCTCCACTTT; cdr3_aa: CASSEAQNNSPLHF
j_call: TRBJ1-4; clone_size: .; v_call: TRBV5-1; d_call: .; cdr3_nt: TGCGCCAGCAGCTTGGAAGGGGGAACTGAAAAACTGTTTTTT; cdr3_aa: CASSLEGGTEKLFF
j_call: TRBJ2-7; clone_size: few; v_call: TRBV7-9; d_call: TRBD2; cdr3_nt: TGTGCCAGCAGCTTAGTTAGCGGGAGGGCCTACGAGCAGTACTTC; cdr3_aa: CASSLVSGRAYEQYF
j_call: TRBJ2-7; clone_size: .; v_call: TRBV7-8; d_call: TRBD2; cdr3_nt: TGTGCCAGCAGCCCTTCGGGTGGGGGAGGGCCTAGATACGAGCAGTACTTC; cdr3_aa: CASSPSGGGGPRYEQYF
j_call: TRBJ2-4; clone_size: once; v_call: TRBV30; d_call: .; cdr3_nt: TGTGCCTGGAAATCATGGCAGGGTAAAAACATTCAGTACTTC; cdr3_aa: CAWKSWQGKNIQYF
j_call: TRBJ2-2; clone_size: .; v_call: TRBV5-6; d_call: .; cdr3_nt: TGTGCCAGCAGCTATTCGACAGGCACCGGGGAGCTGTTTTTT; cdr3_aa: CASSYSTGTGELFF
j_call: TRBJ2-5; clone_size: .; v_call: TRBV7-2; d_call: .; cdr3_nt: TGTGCCAGCAGCTTAGGAGCTGGCGGAGTTGGACGAGAGACCCAGTACTTC; cdr3_aa: CASSLGAGGVGRETQYF
j_call: TRBJ1-2; clone_size: .; v_call: TRBV30; d_call: .; cdr3_nt: TGTGCCTGGGGTGGTGAAATCGGTAACTATGGCTACACCTTC; cdr3_aa: CAWGGEIGNYGYTF
j_call: TRBJ1-2; clone_size: .; v_call: TRBV28; d_call: .; cdr3_nt: TGTGCCAGCAGTTTGGCTAACTATGGCTACACCTTC; cdr3_aa: CASSLANYGYTF
j_call: TRBJ2-7; clone_size: .; v_call: TRBV15; d_call: .; cdr3_nt: TGTGCCACCAGCAGGGGAGGAGGGAGCCTTGAGCAGTACTTC; cdr3_aa: CATSRGGGSLEQYF
j_call: TRBJ2-3; clone_size: .; v_call: TRBV5-4; d_call: .; cdr3_nt: TGTGCCAGCAAGTTCAGCGGGAGCACAGATACGCAGTATTTT; cdr3_aa: CASKFSGSTDTQYF
j_call: TRBJ2-3; clone_size: .; v_call: TRBV7-2; d_call: TRBD2; cdr3_nt: TGTGCCAGCAGCTGGCGGGGCGGGACTAGCGGGAGAACAGATACGCAGTATTTT; cdr3_aa: CASSWRGGTSGRTDTQYF
j_call: TRBJ2-1; clone_size: .; v_call: TRBV10-1; d_call: .; cdr3_nt: TGCGCCAGCAGTGAGGAGCGCGGGATTGGAAACAATGAGCAGTTCTTC; cdr3_aa: CASSEERGIGNNEQFF
j_call: TRBJ2-2; clone_size: few; v_call: TRBV11-2; d_call: TRBD1; cdr3_nt: TGTGCCAGCAGCTTTGCCTCTGGGACAGTTACCGGGGAGCTGTTTTTT; cdr3_aa: CASSFASGTVTGELFF
j_call: TRBJ2-7; clone_size: .; v_call: TRBV9; d_call: TRBD2; cdr3_nt: TGTGCCAGCAGCGAGGCCCTGGGGGGGTACTACGAGCAGTACTTC; cdr3_aa: CASSEALGGYYEQYF
j_call: TRBJ1-4; clone_size: .; v_call: TRBV16; d_call: TRBD1; cdr3_nt: TGTGCCAGCAGCCAATCAGGGACAGGGGCAATGAAACCATTTTTT; cdr3_aa: CASSQSGTGAMKPFF
j_call: TRBJ2-5; clone_size: .; v_call: TRBV2; d_call: .; cdr3_nt: TGTGCCAGCAGTGAGAGGGATAGACCTGAGACCCAGTACTTC; cdr3_aa: CASSERDRPETQYF
j_call: TRBJ2-7; clone_size: .; v_call: TRBV2; d_call: .; cdr3_nt: TGTGCCAGCAGACTGGCGCAGGGCGAGCAGTACTTC; cdr3_aa: CASRLAQGEQYF
j_call: TRBJ1-2; clone_size: .; v_call: TRBV5-1; d_call: TRBD1; cdr3_nt: TGCGCCAGCAGCTTGGAGGGACAGGGAAATGGCTACACCTTC; cdr3_aa: CASSLEGQGNGYTF
j_call: TRBJ2-1; clone_size: .; v_call: TRBV6-5; d_call: TRBD1; cdr3_nt: TGTGCCAGCAGTTGGACAGGGGGCGTCAACAATGAGCAGTTCTTC; cdr3_aa: CASSWTGGVNNEQFF
j_call: TRBJ2-1; clone_size: .; v_call: TRBV27; d_call: .; cdr3_nt: TGTGCCAGCAGTTTATACCCCTACAATGAGCAGTTCTTC; cdr3_aa: CASSLYPYNEQFF
j_call: TRBJ2-7; clone_size: once; v_call: TRBV7-2; d_call: .; cdr3_nt: TGTGCCAGCAGCAAACCGGGGGACGAGCAGTACTTC; cdr3_aa: CASSKPGDEQYF
j_call: TRBJ1-4; clone_size: .; v_call: TRBV4-1; d_call: .; cdr3_nt: TGCGCCAGCAGCCAAGCCGCACTGCCAAAACTGTTTTTT; cdr3_aa: CASSQAALPKLFF
j_call: TRBJ2-1; clone_size: .; v_call: TRBV6-5; d_call: TRBD1; cdr3_nt: TGTGCCAGCAGTCCAACCGGGACAGGGTACAATGAGCAGTTCTTC; cdr3_aa: CASSPTGTGYNEQFF
j_call: TRBJ1-2; clone_size: few; v_call: TRBV19; d_call: .; cdr3_nt: TGTGCCAGTAGTATAGGGGGCGGCTACACCTTC; cdr3_aa: CASSIGGGYTF
j_call: TRBJ2-1; clone_size: .; v_call: TRBV7-2; d_call: TRBD2; cdr3_nt: TGTGCCAGCAGCCAGGGGACTAGCGGGGTGAATGAGCAGTTCTTC; cdr3_aa: CASSQGTSGVNEQFF
j_call: TRBJ1-4; clone_size: once; v_call: TRBV5-1; d_call: TRBD1; cdr3_nt: TGCGCCAGCAGCCCCTCGGGACAGGGGGCCGTCGAAAAACTGTTTTTT; cdr3_aa: CASSPSGQGAVEKLFF
j_call: TRBJ2-1; clone_size: .; v_call: TRBV10-2; d_call: .; cdr3_nt: TGCGCCAGCAGCCTAGCGAGTGAGCAGTTCTTC; cdr3_aa: CASSLASEQFF
j_call: TRBJ1-4; clone_size: once; v_call: TRBV5-5; d_call: TRBD1; cdr3_nt: TGTGCCAGCAGCCGATCAGGGGGCGATAAAGAAAAACTGTTTTTT; cdr3_aa: CASSRSGGDKEKLFF
j_call: TRBJ2-7; clone_size: .; v_call: TRBV2; d_call: TRBD2; cdr3_nt: TGTGCCAGCAGCGGGAGGTCCTACGAGCAGTACTTC; cdr3_aa: CASSGRSYEQYF
j_call: TRBJ1-2; clone_size: .; v_call: TRBV5-5; d_call: .; cdr3_nt: TGTGCCAGCAGCCCACTAGGGGGTAACTATGGCTACACCTTC; cdr3_aa: CASSPLGGNYGYTF
j_call: TRBJ1-2; clone_size: .; v_call: TRBV7-9; d_call: TRBD1; cdr3_nt: TGTGCCAGCAGCCAAGGGTCCAGGGGGGCCCTTGGCTACACCTTC; cdr3_aa: CASSQGSRGALGYTF
j_call: TRBJ2-5; clone_size: .; v_call: TRBV7-9; d_call: .; cdr3_nt: TGTGCCAGCAGACGAAGGGTTGGGCAAGAGACCCAGTACTTC; cdr3_aa: CASRRRVGQETQYF
j_call: TRBJ2-5; clone_size: .; v_call: TRBV4-3; d_call: TRBD2; cdr3_nt: TGCGCCAGCAGCCAAGGACTAGCGGAAGAGACCCAGTACTTC; cdr3_aa: CASSQGLAEETQYF
j_call: TRBJ2-7; clone_size: .; v_call: TRBV4-1; d_call: .; cdr3_nt: TGCGCCAGCAGCCCCCAGGCGCAATACTCCTACGAGCAGTACTTC; cdr3_aa: CASSPQAQYSYEQYF
j_call: TRBJ1-4; clone_size: .; v_call: TRBV2; d_call: .; cdr3_nt: TGTGCCAGCAGTGAGGACACCGCGGCTAATGAAAAACTGTTTTTT; cdr3_aa: CASSEDTAANEKLFF
j_call: TRBJ1-5; clone_size: .; v_call: TRBV5-1; d_call: .; cdr3_nt: TGCGCCAGCAGTAAGGGTGACAATCAGCCCCAGCATTTT; cdr3_aa: CASSKGDNQPQHF
j_call: TRBJ2-5; clone_size: .; v_call: TRBV7-2; d_call: .; cdr3_nt: TGTGCCAGCAGCTTAGGGTCCAGCCTACAAGAGACCCAGTACTTC; cdr3_aa: CASSLGSSLQETQYF
j_call: TRBJ1-1; clone_size: .; v_call: TRBV7-8; d_call: .; cdr3_nt: TGTGCCAGCAGCTTAGCGAGGGAGGCTTTCTTT; cdr3_aa: CASSLAREAFF
j_call: TRBJ1-1; clone_size: .; v_call: TRBV6-1; d_call: .; cdr3_nt: TGTGCCAGCAGTATCTCCCGGACAGTACATGAAGCTTTCTTT; cdr3_aa: CASSISRTVHEAFF